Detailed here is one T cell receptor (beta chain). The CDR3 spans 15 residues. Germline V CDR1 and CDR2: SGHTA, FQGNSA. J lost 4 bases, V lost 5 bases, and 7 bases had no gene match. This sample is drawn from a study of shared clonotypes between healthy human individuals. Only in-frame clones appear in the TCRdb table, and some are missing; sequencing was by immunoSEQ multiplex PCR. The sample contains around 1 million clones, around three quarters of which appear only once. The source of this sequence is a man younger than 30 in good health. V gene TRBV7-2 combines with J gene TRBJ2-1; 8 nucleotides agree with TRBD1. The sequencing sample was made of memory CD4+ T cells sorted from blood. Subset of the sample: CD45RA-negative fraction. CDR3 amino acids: CASSADRGEYNEQFF. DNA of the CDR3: TGTGCCAGCAGCGCAGACAGGGGCGAGTACAATGAGCAGTTCTTC.